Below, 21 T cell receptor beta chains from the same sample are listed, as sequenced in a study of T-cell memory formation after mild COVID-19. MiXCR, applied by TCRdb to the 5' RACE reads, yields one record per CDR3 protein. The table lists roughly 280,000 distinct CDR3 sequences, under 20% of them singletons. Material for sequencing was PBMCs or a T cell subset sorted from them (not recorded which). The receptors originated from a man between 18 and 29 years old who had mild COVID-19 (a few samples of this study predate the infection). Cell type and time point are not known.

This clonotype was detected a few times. Here the CDR3 reads CASSQDWEAGGPETQYF. CDR3 bases: TGCGCCAGCAGCCAAGATTGGGAAGCGGGGGGGCCAGAGACCCAGTACTTC. The J gene is TRBJ2-5, the V gene TRBV4-3; 10 bases agree with TRBD2. The J segment lost 4 bases and the V segment lost 0 bases, leaving 8 bases of the junction unmatched. CDR3 length: 17 residues. Germline V CDR1 and CDR2: LGHNA, YSLEER.

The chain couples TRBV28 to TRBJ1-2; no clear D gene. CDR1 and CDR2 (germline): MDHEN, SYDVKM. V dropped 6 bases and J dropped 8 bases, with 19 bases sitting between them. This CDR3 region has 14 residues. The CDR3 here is CASSQPGEVVGYTF. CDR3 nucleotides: TGTGCCAGCAGCCAACCCGGGGAGGTGGTCGGCTACACCTTC.

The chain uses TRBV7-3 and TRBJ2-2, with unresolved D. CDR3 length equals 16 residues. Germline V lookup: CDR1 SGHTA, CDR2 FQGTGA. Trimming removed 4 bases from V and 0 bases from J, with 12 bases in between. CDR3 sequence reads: CASSSFGSANTGELFF. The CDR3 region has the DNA TGTGCCAGCAGCTCGTTCGGCAGCGCGAACACCGGGGAGCTGTTTTTT.

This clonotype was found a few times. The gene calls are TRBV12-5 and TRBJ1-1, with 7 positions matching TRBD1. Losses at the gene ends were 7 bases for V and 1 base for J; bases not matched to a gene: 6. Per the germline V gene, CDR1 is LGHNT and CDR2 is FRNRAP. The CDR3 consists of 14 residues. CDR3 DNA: TGTGCTAGTGCCGGGACAGTGGAGAACACTGAAGCTTTCTTT. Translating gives CASAGTVENTEAFF. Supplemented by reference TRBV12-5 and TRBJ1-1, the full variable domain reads DARVTQTPRHKVTEMGQEVTMRCQPILGHNTVFWYRQTMMQGLELLAYFRNRAPLDDSGMPKDRFSAEMPDATLATLKIQPSEPRDSAVYFCASAGTVENTEAFFGQGTRLTVV.

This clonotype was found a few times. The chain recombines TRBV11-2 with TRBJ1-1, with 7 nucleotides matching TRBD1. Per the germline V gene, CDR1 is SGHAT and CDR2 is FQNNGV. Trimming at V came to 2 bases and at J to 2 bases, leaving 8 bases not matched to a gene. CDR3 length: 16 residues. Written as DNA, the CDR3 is TGTGCCAGCAGCTTATCCGGACAGGCCAGAAACACTGAAGCTTTCTTT. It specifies CASSLSGQARNTEAFF.

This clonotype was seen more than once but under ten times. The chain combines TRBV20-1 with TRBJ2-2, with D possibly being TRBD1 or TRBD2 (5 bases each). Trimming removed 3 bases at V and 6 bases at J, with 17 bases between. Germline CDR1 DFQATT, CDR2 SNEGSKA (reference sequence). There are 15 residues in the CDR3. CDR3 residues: CSASKPTGPAGELFF. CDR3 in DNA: TGCAGTGCTAGCAAACCGACGGGGCCCGCCGGGGAGCTGTTTTTT.

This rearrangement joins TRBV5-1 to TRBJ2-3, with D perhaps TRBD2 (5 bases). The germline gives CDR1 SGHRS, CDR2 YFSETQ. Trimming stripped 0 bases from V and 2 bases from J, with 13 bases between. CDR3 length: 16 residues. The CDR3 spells CASSLAAGRFTDTQYF. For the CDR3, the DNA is TGCGCCAGCAGCTTGGCCGCGGGTAGATTCACAGATACGCAGTATTTT.

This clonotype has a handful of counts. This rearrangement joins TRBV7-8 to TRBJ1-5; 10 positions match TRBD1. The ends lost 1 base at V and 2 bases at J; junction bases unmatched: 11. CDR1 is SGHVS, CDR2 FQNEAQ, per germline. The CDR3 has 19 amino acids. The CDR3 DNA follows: TGTGCCAGCAGCTTAGTCGCCCGAGACAGGGGGCGCGGCAATCAGCCCCAGCATTTT. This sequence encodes CASSLVARDRGRGNQPQHF. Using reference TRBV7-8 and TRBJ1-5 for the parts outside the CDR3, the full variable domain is GAGVSQSPRYKVAKRGQDVALRCDPISGHVSLFWYQQALGQGPEFLTYFQNEAQLDKSGLPSDRFFAERPEGSVSTLKIQRTQQEDSAVYLCASSLVARDRGRGNQPQHFGDGTRLSIL.

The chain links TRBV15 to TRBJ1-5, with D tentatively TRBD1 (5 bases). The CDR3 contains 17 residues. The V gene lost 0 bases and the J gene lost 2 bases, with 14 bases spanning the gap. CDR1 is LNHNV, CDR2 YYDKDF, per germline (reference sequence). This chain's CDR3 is CATSRDREGAGNQPQHF. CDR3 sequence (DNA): TGTGCCACCAGCAGAGACAGGGAGGGAGCTGGCAATCAGCCCCAGCATTTT.

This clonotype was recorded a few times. This CDR3 is CASSQDLGDFDYGYTF. The CDR3 region has the DNA TGCGCCAGCAGCCAAGATCTGGGGGACTTTGACTATGGCTACACCTTC. The J gene is TRBJ1-2, the V gene TRBV4-3, with a possible D match to TRBD1 (5 bases). The ends were cut back, 0 bases at V and 3 bases at J, with 14 bases in the middle. Germline CDR1 and CDR2: LGHNA and YSLEER. The CDR3 length is 16 residues.

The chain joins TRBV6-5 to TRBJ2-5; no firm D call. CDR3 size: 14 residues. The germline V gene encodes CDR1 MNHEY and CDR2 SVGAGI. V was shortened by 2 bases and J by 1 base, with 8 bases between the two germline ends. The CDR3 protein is CASSYNGPQETQYF. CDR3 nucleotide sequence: TGTGCCAGCAGTTACAACGGTCCCCAAGAGACCCAGTACTTC.

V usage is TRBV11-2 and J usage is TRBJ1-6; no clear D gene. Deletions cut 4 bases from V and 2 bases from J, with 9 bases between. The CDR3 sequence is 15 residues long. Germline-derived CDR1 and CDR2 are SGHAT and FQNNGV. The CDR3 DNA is TGTGCCAGCAGCTCTATTACCCCCTATAATTCACCCCTCCACTTT. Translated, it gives CASSSITPYNSPLHF.

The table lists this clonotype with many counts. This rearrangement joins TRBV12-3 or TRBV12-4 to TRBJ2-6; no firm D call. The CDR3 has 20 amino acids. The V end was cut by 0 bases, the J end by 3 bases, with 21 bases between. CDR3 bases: TGTGCCAGCAGTTTAGCGCCCGATCCCTTGGATTTGGGTGGGGCCAACGTCCTGACTTTC. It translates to CASSLAPDPLDLGGANVLTF.

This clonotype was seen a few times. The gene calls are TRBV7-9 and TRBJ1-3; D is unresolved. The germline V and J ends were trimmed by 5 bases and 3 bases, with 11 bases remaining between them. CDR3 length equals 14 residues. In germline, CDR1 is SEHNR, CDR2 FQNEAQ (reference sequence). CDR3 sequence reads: CASSLPGNGNTIYF. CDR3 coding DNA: TGTGCCAGCAGCCTTCCGGGTAATGGAAACACCATATATTTT. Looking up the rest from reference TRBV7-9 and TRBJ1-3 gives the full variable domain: DTGVSQNPRHKITKRGQNVTFRCDPISEHNRLYWYRQTLGQGPEFLTYFQNEAQLEKSRLLSDRFSAERPKGSFSTLEIQRTEQGDSAMYLCASSLPGNGNTIYFGEGSWLTVV.

CDR3 DNA: TGTGCCAGCAGCCGCGGCGGTTTGGTCACCGGGGAGCTGTTTTTT. It specifies CASSRGGLVTGELFF. The chain has TRBV7-2 and TRBJ2-2; D is undetermined. This CDR3 is built from 15 residues. V was clipped by 5 bases and J by 4 bases, with 14 bases between them. Germline V gene data show CDR1 as SGHTA and CDR2 as FQGNSA.

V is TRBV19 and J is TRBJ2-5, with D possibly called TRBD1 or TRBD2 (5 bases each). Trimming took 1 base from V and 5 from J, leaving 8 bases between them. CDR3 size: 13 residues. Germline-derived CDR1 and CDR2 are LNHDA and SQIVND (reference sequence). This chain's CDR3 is CASSIAGAETQYF. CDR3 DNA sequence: TGTGCCAGTAGTATAGCCGGGGCCGAGACCCAGTACTTC. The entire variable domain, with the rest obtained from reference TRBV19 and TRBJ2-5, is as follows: DGGITQSPKYLFRKEGQNVTLSCEQNLNHDAMYWYRQDPGQGLRLIYYSQIVNDFQKGDIAEGYSVSREKKESFPLTVTSAQKNPTAFYLCASSIAGAETQYFGPGTRLLVL.

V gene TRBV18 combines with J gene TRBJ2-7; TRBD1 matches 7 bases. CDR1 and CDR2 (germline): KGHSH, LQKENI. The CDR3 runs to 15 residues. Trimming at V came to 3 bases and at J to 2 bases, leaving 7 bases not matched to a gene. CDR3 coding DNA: TGTGCCAGCTCACCGAATGAGGGGGCGGCCTACGAGCAGTACTTC. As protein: CASSPNEGAAYEQYF. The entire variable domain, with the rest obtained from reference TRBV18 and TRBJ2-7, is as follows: NAGVMQNPRHLVRRRGQEARLRCSPMKGHSHVYWYRQLPEEGLKFMVYLQKENIIDESGMPKERFSAEFPKEGPSILRIQQVVRGDSAAYFCASSPNEGAAYEQYFGPGTRLTVT.

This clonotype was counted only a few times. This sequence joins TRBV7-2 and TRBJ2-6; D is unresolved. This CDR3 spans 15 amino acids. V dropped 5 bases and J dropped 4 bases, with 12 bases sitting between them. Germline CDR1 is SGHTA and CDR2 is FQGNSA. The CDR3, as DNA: TGTGCCAGCAGCCCTCACCCTCTGGGGGCCAACGTCCTGACTTTC. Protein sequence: CASSPHPLGANVLTF. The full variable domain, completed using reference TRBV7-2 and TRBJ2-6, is GAGVSQSPSNKVTEKGKDVELRCDPISGHTALYWYRQSLGQGLEFLIYFQGNSAPDKSGLPSDRFSAERTGGSVSTLTIQRTQQEDSAVYLCASSPHPLGANVLTFGAGSRLTVL.

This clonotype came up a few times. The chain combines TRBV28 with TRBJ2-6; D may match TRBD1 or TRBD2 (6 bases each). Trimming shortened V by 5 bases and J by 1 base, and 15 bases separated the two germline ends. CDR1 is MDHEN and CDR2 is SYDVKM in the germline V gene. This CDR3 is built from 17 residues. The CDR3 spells CASSGFRGPSGANVLTF. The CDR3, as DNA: TGTGCCAGCAGTGGTTTCCGGGGGCCTTCTGGGGCCAACGTCCTGACTTTC.

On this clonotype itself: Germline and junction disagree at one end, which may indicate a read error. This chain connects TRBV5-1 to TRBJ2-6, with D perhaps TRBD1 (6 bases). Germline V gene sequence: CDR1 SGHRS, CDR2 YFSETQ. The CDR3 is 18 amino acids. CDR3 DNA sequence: TGCGCCAGCAGCTCCGCCACAGGGATTTCCTCTGGGGCCAACGTCATGACTTTC. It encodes CASSSATGISSGANVMTF.

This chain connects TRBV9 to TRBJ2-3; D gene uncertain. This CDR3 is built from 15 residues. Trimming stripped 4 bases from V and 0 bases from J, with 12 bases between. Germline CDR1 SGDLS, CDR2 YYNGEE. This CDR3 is CASSPPGFSTDTQYF. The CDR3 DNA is TGTGCCAGCAGCCCTCCGGGTTTCAGCACAGATACGCAGTATTTT.